A single sample is the source of the 5 T cell receptor beta chains below, sequenced in a study of T-cell reconstitution after alpha-beta-depleted transplantation in children. The TCRbeta library incorporated unique molecular identifiers. TCRdb processed the PCR reads anew with MiXCR; each CDR3 protein has one entry. The data show about 420,000 distinct CDR3 sequences, under 20% seen once. Sequenced here: PBMCs, mostly from graft donor cells, sampled 360 days after TCRalphabeta/CD19-depleted stem cell transplant. These receptors all come from a boy under two years old who had a stem cell transplant for Wiskott-Aldrich syndrome, so the T cells may come from the graft donor.

The V gene is TRBV12-3 or TRBV12-4, the J gene TRBJ2-5; D is ambiguous. V was cut by 3 bases and J by 1 base, with 9 bases left in between. This CDR3 is built from 14 residues. CDR3 residues: CASSLNSIQETQYF. The CDR3 DNA sequence: TGTGCCAGCAGTTTGAACAGTATCCAAGAGACCCAGTACTTC.

The sample holds many counts of this clonotype. The rearrangement joins TRBV5-1 to TRBJ2-3, with TRBD2 matching over 11 bases. V lost 4 bases, J lost 4 bases, and 5 bases stayed unmatched. CDR3 size: 15 residues. Germline V gene data show CDR1 as SGHRS and CDR2 as YFSETQ. CDR3 DNA: TGCGCCAGCAGCCTAACTAGCGGGGGTGCAGATACGCAGTATTTT. The encoded protein is CASSLTSGGADTQYF.

The CDR3 is CSARSDNPYEQYF. DNA for the CDR3: TGCAGTGCTAGGTCAGACAATCCTTACGAGCAGTACTTC. This chain uses TRBV20-1 with TRBJ2-7; D remains ambiguous. Germline CDR1 reads DFQATT; CDR2 reads SNEGSKA (reference sequence). Trimming left V 3 bases short and J 4 bases short, with 13 bases between. The length of the CDR3 is 13 residues.

This clonotype was observed a few times. The chain couples TRBV7-2 to TRBJ1-6; D is undetermined. This CDR3 comprises 15 residues. V lost 1 base and J 7 bases, leaving 11 bases between the germline ends. Germline CDR1 and CDR2: SGHTA and FQGNSA. CDR3 sequence (DNA): TGTGCCAGCAGCTTAGTGGGTCCCCAGAATTCACCCCTCCACTTT. Residues: CASSLVGPQNSPLHF.

This clonotype was counted a single time. The chain is built from TRBV7-9 and TRBJ2-7, with D possibly matching TRBD1 (5 bases). CDR1 and CDR2 from the germline V gene are SEHNR and FQNEAQ (reference sequence). V lost 5 bases to trimming and J lost 1 base, with 12 bases between them. The CDR3 length is 14 residues. CDR3 in DNA: TGTGCCAGCAGCAACTCAGGGAAGTCCTACGAGCAGTACTTC. This encodes CASSNSGKSYEQYF.